This T cell receptor beta chain was captured in a study of T cell clones after liver transplantation. The overall study: Samples came from ITN030ST, which attempted immunosuppression withdrawal within 2 years of liver transplantation. Three of the eight recipients were HCV-positive; the rest had non-autoimmune, non-viral transplant indications. Patients counted as tolerant after at least one year off all immunosuppression, enzymes not exceeding twice normal.

The germline V gene has CDR1 PRHDT and CDR2 FYEKMQ (reference sequence). The V end lost 0 bases, the J end lost 4 bases, and 9 bases lay between the germline ends. The CDR3 sequence is 14 residues long. TCRdb's table, derived via immunoSEQ multiplex PCR, lists solely in-frame clones and lacks some. The sample has roughly 20,000 clones; approximately 94% are singletons. Findings of the study overall: Donor-reactive sequences fell more than third party-reactive ones, suggesting partial deletion.

Remarks on this clone: Its target is not known.

The V gene is TRBV13, the J gene TRBJ1-2; D is unclear. Specimen: CD8+ T cells from blood, collected nearly 26 months after liver transplant. The sequence was obtained from a human patient who received a liver transplant. Some T cells may arise from the graft donor. CDR3 sequence reads: CASSLGGVVYGYTF. The DNA for the CDR3 is TGTGCCAGCAGCTTAGGCGGGGTTGTCTATGGCTACACCTTC.